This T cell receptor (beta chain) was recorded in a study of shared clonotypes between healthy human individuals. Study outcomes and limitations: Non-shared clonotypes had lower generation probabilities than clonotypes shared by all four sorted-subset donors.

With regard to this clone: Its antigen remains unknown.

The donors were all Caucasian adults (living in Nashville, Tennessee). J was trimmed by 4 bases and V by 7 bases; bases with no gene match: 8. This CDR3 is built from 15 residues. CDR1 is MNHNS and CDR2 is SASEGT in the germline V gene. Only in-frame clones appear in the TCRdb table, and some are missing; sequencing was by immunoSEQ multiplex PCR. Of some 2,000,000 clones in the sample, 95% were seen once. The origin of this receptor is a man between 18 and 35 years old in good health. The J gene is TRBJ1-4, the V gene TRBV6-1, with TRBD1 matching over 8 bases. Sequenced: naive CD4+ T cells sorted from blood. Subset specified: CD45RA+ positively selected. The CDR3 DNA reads TGTGCCAGCACCCTGGGGACAGGCTATAATGAAAAACTGTTTTTT. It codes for CASTLGTGYNEKLFF.